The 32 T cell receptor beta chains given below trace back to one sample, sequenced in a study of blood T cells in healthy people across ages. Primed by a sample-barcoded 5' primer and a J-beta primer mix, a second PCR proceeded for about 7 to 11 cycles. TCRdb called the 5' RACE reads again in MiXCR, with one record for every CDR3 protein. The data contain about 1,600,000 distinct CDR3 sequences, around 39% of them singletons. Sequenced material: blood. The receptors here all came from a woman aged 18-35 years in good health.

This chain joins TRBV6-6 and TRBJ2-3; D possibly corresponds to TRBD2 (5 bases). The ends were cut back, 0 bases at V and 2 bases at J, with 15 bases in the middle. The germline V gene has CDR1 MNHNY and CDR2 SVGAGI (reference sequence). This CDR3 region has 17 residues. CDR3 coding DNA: TGTGCCAGCAGTTACTCGAGTAGCGCCGGACCCACAGATACGCAGTATTTT. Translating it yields CASSYSSSAGPTDTQYF.

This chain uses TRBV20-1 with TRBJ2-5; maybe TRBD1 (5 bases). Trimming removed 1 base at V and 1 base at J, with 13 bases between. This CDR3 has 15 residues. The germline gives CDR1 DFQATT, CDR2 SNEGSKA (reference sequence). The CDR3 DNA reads TGCAGTGCTAGAGGCGCAGGGCCAACCCAAGAGACCCAGTACTTC. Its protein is CSARGAGPTQETQYF.

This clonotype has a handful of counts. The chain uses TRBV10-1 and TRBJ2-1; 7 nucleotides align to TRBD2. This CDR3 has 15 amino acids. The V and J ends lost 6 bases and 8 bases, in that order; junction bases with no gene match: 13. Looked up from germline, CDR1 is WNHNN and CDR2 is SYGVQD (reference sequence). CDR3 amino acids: CASSPEGGLTDEQFF. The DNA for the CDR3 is TGCGCCAGCAGCCCCGAGGGAGGGTTAACGGATGAGCAGTTCTTC.

CDR3: CASSLALPGNTIYF. The CDR3 nucleotides are TGTGCCAGCAGCTTAGCTCTGCCTGGAAACACCATATATTTT. The V gene is TRBV7-9, the J gene TRBJ1-3, with D uncertain. V was cut by 0 bases and J by 2 bases, with 5 bases left in between. The germline V gene encodes CDR1 SEHNR and CDR2 FQNEAQ (reference sequence). The CDR3 totals 14 residues.

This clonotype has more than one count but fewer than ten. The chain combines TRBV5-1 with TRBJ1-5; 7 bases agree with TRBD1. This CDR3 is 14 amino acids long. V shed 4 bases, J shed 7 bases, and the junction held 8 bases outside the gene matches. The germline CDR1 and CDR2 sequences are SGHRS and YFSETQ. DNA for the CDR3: TGCGCCAGCAGCACCGGACAGGCACGGCAGCCCCAGCATTTT. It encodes CASSTGQARQPQHF.

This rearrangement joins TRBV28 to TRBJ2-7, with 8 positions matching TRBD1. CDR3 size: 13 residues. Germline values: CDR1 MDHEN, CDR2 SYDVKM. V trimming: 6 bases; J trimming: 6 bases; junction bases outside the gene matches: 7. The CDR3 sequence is CASRNGGQVEQYF. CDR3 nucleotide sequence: TGTGCCAGCAGGAACGGGGGACAGGTCGAGCAGTACTTC.

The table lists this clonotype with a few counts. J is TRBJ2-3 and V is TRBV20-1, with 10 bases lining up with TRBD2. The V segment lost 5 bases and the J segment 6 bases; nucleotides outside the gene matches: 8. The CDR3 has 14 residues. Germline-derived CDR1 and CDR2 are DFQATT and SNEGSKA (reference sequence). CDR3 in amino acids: CSAYTSGTSDTQYF. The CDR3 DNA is TGCAGTGCTTACACTAGCGGGACATCTGATACGCAGTATTTT.

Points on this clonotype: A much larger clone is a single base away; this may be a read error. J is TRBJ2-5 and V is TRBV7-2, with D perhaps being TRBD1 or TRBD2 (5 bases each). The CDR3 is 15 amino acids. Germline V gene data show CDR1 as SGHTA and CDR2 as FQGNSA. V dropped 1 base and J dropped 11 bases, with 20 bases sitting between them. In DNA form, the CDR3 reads TGTGCCAGCAGCTTAGATGGGGGTGCCTACAATGAGCAGTACTTC. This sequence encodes CASSLDGGAYNEQYF.

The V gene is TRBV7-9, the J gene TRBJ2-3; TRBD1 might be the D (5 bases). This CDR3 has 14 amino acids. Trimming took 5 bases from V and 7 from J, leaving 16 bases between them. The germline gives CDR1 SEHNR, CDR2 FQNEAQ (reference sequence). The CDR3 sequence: CASSAGLTANTQYF. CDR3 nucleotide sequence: TGTGCCAGCAGCGCAGGGTTGACAGCTAATACGCAGTATTTT.

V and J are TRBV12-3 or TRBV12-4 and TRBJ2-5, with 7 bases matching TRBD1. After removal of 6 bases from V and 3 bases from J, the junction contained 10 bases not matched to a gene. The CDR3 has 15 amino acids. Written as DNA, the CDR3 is TGTGCCAGCAGACCGGGACAGATAGGAGAAGAGACCCAGTACTTC. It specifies CASRPGQIGEETQYF.

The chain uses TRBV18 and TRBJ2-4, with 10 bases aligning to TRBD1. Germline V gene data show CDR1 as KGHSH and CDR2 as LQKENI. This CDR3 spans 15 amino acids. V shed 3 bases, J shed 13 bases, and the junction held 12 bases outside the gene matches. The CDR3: CASSPLTGGLGEQYF. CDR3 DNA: TGTGCCAGCTCACCTCTGACAGGGGGCCTTGGTGAGCAGTACTTC.

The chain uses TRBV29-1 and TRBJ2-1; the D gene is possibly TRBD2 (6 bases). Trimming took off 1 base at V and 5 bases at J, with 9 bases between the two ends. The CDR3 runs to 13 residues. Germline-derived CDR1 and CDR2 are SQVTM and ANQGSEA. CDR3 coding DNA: TGCAGCGTTGAAGGCGGGAAGGACAATGAGCAGTTCTTC. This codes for CSVEGGKDNEQFF.

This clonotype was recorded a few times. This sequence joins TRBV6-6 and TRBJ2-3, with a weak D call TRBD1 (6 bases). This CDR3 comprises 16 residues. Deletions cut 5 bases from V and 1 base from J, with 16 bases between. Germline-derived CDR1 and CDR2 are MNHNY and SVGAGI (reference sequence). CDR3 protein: CASSTRRGRGTDTQYF. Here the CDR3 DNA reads TGTGCCAGCAGTACACGCAGGGGTCGTGGCACAGATACGCAGTATTTT.

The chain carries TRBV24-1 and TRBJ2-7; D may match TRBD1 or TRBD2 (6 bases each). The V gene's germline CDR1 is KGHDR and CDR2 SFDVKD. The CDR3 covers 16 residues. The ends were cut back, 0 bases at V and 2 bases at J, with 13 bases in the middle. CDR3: CATSDLTVGGTYEQYF. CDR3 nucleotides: TGTGCCACCAGTGATTTGACGGTAGGGGGGACCTACGAGCAGTACTTC.

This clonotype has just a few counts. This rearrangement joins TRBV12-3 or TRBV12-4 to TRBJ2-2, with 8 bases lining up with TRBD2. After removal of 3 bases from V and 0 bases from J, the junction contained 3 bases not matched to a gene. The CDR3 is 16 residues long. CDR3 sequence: CASSFAGGPNTGELFF. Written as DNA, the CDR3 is TGTGCCAGCAGTTTCGCGGGGGGCCCGAACACCGGGGAGCTGTTTTTT.

CDR3 region: CSARVWGGLANEQFF. Here the CDR3 DNA reads TGCAGTGCTAGAGTCTGGGGGGGCCTCGCCAATGAGCAGTTCTTC. V gene TRBV20-1 combines with J gene TRBJ2-1; a possible D gene is TRBD2 (7 bases). V lost 1 base to trimming and J lost 6 bases, with 16 bases between them. The length of the CDR3 is 15 residues. Germline loops: CDR1 DFQATT, CDR2 SNEGSKA (reference sequence).

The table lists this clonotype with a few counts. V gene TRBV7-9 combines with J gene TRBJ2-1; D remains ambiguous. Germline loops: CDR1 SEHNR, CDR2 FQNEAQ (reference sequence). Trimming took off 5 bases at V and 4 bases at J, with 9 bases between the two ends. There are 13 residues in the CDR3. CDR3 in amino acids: CASSVGRYNEQFF. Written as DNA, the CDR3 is TGTGCCAGCAGCGTTGGCAGATACAATGAGCAGTTCTTC. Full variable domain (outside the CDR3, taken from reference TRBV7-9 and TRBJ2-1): DTGVSQNPRHKITKRGQNVTFRCDPISEHNRLYWYRQTLGQGPEFLTYFQNEAQLEKSRLLSDRFSAERPKGSFSTLEIQRTEQGDSAMYLCASSVGRYNEQFFGPGTRLTVL.

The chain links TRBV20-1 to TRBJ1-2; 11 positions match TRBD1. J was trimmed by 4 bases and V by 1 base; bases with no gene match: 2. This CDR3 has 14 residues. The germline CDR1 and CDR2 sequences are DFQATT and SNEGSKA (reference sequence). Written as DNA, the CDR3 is TGCAGTGCTAGAGGGACAGGGGGCTCCTATGGCTACACCTTC. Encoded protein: CSARGTGGSYGYTF.

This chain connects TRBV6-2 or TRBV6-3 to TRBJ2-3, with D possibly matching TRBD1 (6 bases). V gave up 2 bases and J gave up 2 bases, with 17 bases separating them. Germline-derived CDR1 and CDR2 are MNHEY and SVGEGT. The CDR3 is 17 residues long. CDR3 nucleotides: TGTGCCAGCAGTTACGAGAATACAGGGTTGACCACAGATACGCAGTATTTT. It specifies CASSYENTGLTTDTQYF.

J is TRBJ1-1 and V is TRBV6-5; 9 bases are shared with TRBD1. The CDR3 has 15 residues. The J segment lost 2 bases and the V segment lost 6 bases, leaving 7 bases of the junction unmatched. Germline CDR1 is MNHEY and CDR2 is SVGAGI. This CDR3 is CASRRDRDYNTEAFF. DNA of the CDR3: TGTGCCAGCAGACGGGACAGGGACTACAACACTGAAGCTTTCTTT.

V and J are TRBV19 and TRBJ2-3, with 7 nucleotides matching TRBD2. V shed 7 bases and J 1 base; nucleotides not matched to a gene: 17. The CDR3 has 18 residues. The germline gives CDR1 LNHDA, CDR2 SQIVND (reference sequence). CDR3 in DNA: TGTGCCAGTACCCCCGGCGGCGGGAGACTCGTGCGCACAGATACGCAGTATTTT. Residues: CASTPGGGRLVRTDTQYF.

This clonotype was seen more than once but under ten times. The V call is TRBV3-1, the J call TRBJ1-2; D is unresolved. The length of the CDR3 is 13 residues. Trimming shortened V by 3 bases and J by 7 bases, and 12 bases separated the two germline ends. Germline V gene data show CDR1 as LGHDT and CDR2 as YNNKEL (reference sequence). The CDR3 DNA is TGTGCCAGCAGCCAGTTAGGTAATACTGGCTACACCTTC. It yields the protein CASSQLGNTGYTF.

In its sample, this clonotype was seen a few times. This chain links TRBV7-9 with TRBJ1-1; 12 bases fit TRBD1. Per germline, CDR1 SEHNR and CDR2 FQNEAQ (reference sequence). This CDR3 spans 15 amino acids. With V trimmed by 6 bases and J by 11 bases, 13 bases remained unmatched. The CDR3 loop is CASRPPGQGARRAFF. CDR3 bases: TGTGCCAGCAGACCTCCGGGACAGGGGGCGCGAAGGGCTTTCTTT. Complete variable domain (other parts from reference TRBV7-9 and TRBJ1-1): DTGVSQNPRHKITKRGQNVTFRCDPISEHNRLYWYRQTLGQGPEFLTYFQNEAQLEKSRLLSDRFSAERPKGSFSTLEIQRTEQGDSAMYLCASRPPGQGARRAFFGQGTRLTVV.

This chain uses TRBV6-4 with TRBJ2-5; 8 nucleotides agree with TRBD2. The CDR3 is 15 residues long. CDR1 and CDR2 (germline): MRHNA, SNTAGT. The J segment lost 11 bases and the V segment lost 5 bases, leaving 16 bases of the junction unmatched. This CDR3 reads CASSTSGDTHNEQYF. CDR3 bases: TGTGCCAGCAGTACTAGCGGAGACACACACAATGAGCAGTACTTC.

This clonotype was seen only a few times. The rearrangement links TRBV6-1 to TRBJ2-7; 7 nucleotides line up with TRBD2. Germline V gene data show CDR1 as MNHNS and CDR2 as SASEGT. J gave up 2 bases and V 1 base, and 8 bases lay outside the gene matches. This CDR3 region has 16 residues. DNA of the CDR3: TGTGCCAGCAGTGAAGTCGCGGGGACTACAACCTACGAGCAGTACTTC. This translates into CASSEVAGTTTYEQYF.

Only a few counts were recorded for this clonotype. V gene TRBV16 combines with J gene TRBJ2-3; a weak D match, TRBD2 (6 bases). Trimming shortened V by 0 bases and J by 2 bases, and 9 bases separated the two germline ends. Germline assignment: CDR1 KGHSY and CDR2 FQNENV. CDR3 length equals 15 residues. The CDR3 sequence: CASSQSWTNTDTQYF. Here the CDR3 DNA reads TGTGCCAGCAGCCAATCTTGGACTAACACAGATACGCAGTATTTT.

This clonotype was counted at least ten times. The CDR3 reads CSVRPLSSGSYEQYF. DNA of the CDR3: TGCAGTGTACGACCCCTGTCTAGCGGGAGTTACGAGCAGTACTTC. The rearrangement uses TRBV20-1 and TRBJ2-7; 10 nucleotides line up with TRBD2. The CDR3 is 15 amino acids. Germline V gene lookup returns CDR1 DFQATT and CDR2 SNEGSKA (reference sequence). V dropped 7 bases and J dropped 4; count of bases not matched to a gene: 13.

CDR3 nucleotides: TGCAGTGCTAGACGCCCAGCCACGGCCACCGGGGAGCTGTTTTTT. Translating gives CSARRPATATGELFF. The chain uses TRBV20-1 and TRBJ2-2; D is unresolved. Trimming left V 2 bases short and J 4 bases short, with 14 bases between. Germline lookup yields CDR1 DFQATT and CDR2 SNEGSKA (reference sequence). The length of the CDR3 is 15 residues.

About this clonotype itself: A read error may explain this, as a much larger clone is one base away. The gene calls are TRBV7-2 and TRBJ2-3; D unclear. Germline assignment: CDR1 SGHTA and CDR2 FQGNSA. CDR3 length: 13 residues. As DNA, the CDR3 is TGTGCCGGCAGCTTTACGAGCACAGATACGCAGTATTTT. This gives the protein CAGSFTSTDTQYF.

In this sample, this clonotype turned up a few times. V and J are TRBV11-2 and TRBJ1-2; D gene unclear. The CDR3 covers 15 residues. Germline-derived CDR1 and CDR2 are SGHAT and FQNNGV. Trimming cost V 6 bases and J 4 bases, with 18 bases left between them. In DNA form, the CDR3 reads TGTGCCAGCAGGCTAATTCCCCTTCGTGGCTATGGCTACACCTTC. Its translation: CASRLIPLRGYGYTF.

As DNA, the CDR3 is TGTGCCAGCAGCTTAGTACGACTTGGGGGGTATGGCTACACCTTC. Amino acid sequence: CASSLVRLGGYGYTF. This chain links TRBV7-2 with TRBJ1-2; TRBD1 is a possible D gene (5 bases). The CDR3 runs to 15 residues. The germline CDR1 and CDR2 sequences are SGHTA and FQGNSA. Trimming stripped 1 base from V and 5 bases from J, with 14 bases between.

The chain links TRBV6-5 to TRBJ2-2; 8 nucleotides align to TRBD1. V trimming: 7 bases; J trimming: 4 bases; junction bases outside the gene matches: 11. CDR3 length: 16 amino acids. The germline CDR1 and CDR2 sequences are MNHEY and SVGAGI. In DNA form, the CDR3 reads TGTGCCAGCACCACTTCGAGGGACAGGACCACCGGGGAGCTGTTTTTT. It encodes CASTTSRDRTTGELFF.